Given below is one TCR beta chain in context. Germline values: CDR1 SGDLS, CDR2 YYNGEE. The junction had 2 bases not matched to a gene; V was cut back by 0 bases and J by 3 bases. The CDR3 runs to 15 residues. Clones were sequenced by immunoSEQ multiplex PCR, and TCRdb holds only the in-frame ones, with some missing. This sample carries around 7,100 clones, about 60% of them seen once, and the ten largest clones take roughly 6.3%. This specimen belongs to a study of neoadjuvant anti-PD-1 for oral cavity cancer. V usage is TRBV9 and J usage is TRBJ2-3, with 9 bases fitting TRBD2. This TCR came from a person aged 40-85 years with oral cavity squamous cell carcinoma. The material sequenced was tumor tissue, taken before nivolumab (anti-PD-1) treatment. The CDR3 is CASSVVAGVTDTQYF. The CDR3 DNA reads TGTGCCAGCAGCGTAGTAGCGGGAGTAACAGATACGCAGTATTTT.